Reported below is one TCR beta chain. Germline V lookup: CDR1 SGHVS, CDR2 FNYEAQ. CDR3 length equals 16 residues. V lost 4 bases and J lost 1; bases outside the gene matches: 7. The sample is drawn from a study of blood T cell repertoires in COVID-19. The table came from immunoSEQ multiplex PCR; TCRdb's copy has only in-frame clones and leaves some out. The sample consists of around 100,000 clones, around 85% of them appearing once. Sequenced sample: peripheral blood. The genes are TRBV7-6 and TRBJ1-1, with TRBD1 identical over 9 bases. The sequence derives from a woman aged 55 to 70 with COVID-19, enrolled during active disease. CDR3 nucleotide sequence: TGTGCCAGCAGCTCCCGACAGGGGGTAGGGAACACTGAAGCTTTCTTT. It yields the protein CASSSRQGVGNTEAFF.